The 27 T cell receptor beta chains below were found in one sample sequenced in a study of response to subunit inactivated influenza vaccine (dated by TCRdb to 2016 to 2019). Library preparation used RT-PCR. Sequencing was performed on an Illumina HiSeq 2500. TCRdb trimmed the raw reads at Q25, called clones with MiXCR and kept productive beta chains. Records with the same CDR3 protein are collapsed into one entry carrying the most frequent genes and DNA. A total of 200,000 to 250,000 distinct CDR3 sequences appear in this sample, approximately 12% of them only once. Of the sample, about 7.8% falls within the top ten clones. Sequenced here: non-naive T cells sorted from PBMCs, sampled less than 15 days before vaccination. The cell subset or site label for this specimen denotes: memory T cell fraction. These receptors were taken from a man aged 50-60 years who received an inactivated influenza vaccine. Donor details come from another sample of the same person, matched by shared clones.

This clonotype has only a few counts. This sequence joins TRBV5-1 and TRBJ1-1; 7 nucleotides align to TRBD1. The CDR3 runs to 13 residues. The junction had 3 bases not matched to a gene; V was cut back by 2 bases and J by 5 bases. Germline V gene sequence: CDR1 SGHRS, CDR2 YFSETQ. CDR3 nucleotide sequence: TGCGCCAGCAGCTTTCAGGGGGAGACTGAAGCTTTCTTT. The encoded protein is CASSFQGETEAFF.

About this clonotype: This could be a read error, since a much larger clone is one nucleotide away. The chain uses TRBV7-2 and TRBJ1-5; the D is unclear. This CDR3 contains 14 residues. Germline loops: CDR1 SGHTA, CDR2 FQGNSA. With 0 bases removed from V and 6 bases from J, the gap between germline ends came to 9 bases. The CDR3 protein is CASSLANGRQPQHF. CDR3 DNA sequence: TGTGCCAGCAGCTTAGCGAATGGGCGTCAGCCCCAGCATTTT.

This clonotype appeared many times. CDR3 bases: TGTGCCAGCAGATATTTGAGGTTAGGCTACGAGCAGTACTTC. The encoded protein is CASRYLRLGYEQYF. The chain is built from TRBV6-4 and TRBJ2-7; no clear D. V gave up 6 bases and J gave up 3 bases, with 15 bases separating them. This CDR3 spans 14 amino acids. The V gene's germline CDR1 is MRHNA and CDR2 SNTAGT.

There are many counts of this clonotype. J is TRBJ2-5 and V is TRBV7-2; the D gene could be TRBD1 or TRBD2 (5 bases each). CDR1 is SGHTA and CDR2 is FQGNSA in the germline V gene. There are 13 residues in the CDR3. The V end was cut by 3 bases, the J end by 5 bases, with 10 bases between. In DNA, the CDR3 is TGTGCCAGCAGCTTGGGGGTTGCGGAGACCCAGTACTTC. Protein product: CASSLGVAETQYF.

This clonotype was counted a single time. At one of its ends the junction is not consistent with the germline gene, which may arise from a read error. This chain uses TRBV20-1 with TRBJ2-1; possibly TRBD2 for D (6 bases). The CDR3 sequence is 14 residues long. The germline CDR1 and CDR2 sequences are DFQATT and SNEGSKA (reference sequence). CDR3 protein: CSVGGTGSYNGQFF. The CDR3 bases are TGCAGTGTAGGCGGGACCGGGTCCTACAATGGGCAGTTCTTC.

This clonotype was recorded at least ten times. The chain links TRBV5-1 to TRBJ2-1; D is possibly TRBD2 (5 bases). Trimming took 0 bases from V and 6 from J, leaving 16 bases between them. Germline V gives CDR1 SGHRS, CDR2 YFSETQ. The CDR3 has 16 residues. In DNA form, the CDR3 reads TGCGCCAGCAGCTTGGACGTGGTAGCCGGGATCAATGAGCAGTTCTTC. This gives the protein CASSLDVVAGINEQFF.

This clonotype has only a few counts. The rearrangement joins TRBV5-6 to TRBJ1-2; D is unclear. Germline CDR1 SGHDT, CDR2 YYEEEE. The ends were cut back, 4 bases at V and 1 base at J, with 5 bases in the middle. There are 12 residues in the CDR3. This CDR3 reads CASSKNNYGYTF. The CDR3 DNA is TGTGCCAGCAGCAAAAATAACTATGGCTACACCTTC.

This clonotype was picked up a small number of times. V is TRBV7-9 and J is TRBJ2-5; a possible D gene is TRBD1 (5 bases). Trimming pared 5 bases from V and 5 bases from J, leaving 12 bases between. The germline gives CDR1 SEHNR, CDR2 FQNEAQ (reference sequence). The CDR3 length is 13 residues. The CDR3 sequence is CASSPRVGETQYF. The CDR3 DNA is TGTGCCAGCAGCCCCAGGGTAGGGGAGACCCAGTACTTC.

This clonotype was seen a handful of times. The chain employs TRBV20-1 and TRBJ1-3; a possible D gene is TRBD1 (5 bases). The CDR3 length is 15 residues. Germline loops: CDR1 DFQATT, CDR2 SNEGSKA (reference sequence). V was clipped by 0 bases and J by 1 base, with 10 bases between them. The CDR3 bases are TGCAGTGCTAGAGATATGAGGGGTTCTGGAAACACCATATATTTT. It is translated as CSARDMRGSGNTIYF.

V is TRBV11-2 and J is TRBJ2-3; either TRBD1 or TRBD2 may supply D (5 bases each). The CDR3 length is 16 residues. Trimming removed 5 bases from V and 5 bases from J, with 20 bases in between. The V gene's germline CDR1 is SGHAT and CDR2 FQNNGV. CDR3: CASSPQRGVLVDTQYF. CDR3 nucleotide sequence: TGTGCCAGCAGCCCCCAAAGAGGGGTCCTTGTAGATACGCAGTATTTT.

V gene TRBV5-4 combines with J gene TRBJ2-1, with no clear D. CDR1 and CDR2 from the germline V gene are SGHNT and YYREEE (reference sequence). The CDR3 spans 17 residues. V gave up 3 bases and J gave up 3 bases, with 19 bases separating them. The CDR3 here is CASSYLQPWAIYNEQFF. CDR3 nucleotide sequence: TGTGCCAGCAGCTACTTACAGCCCTGGGCCATCTACAATGAGCAGTTCTTC.

In this sample, this clonotype turned up a few times. This rearrangement joins TRBV11-1 to TRBJ2-2, with 10 bases lining up with TRBD2. The J segment lost 4 bases and the V segment lost 4 bases, leaving 3 bases of the junction unmatched. CDR3 length: 15 amino acids. Per the germline V gene, CDR1 is SGHAT and CDR2 is FQDESV (reference sequence). As DNA, the CDR3 is TGTGCCAGCAGCTCCCTAGCGGGAGCCACCGGGGAGCTGTTTTTT. It is translated as CASSSLAGATGELFF. Looking up the rest from reference TRBV11-1 and TRBJ2-2 gives the full variable domain: EAEVAQSPRYKITEKSQAVAFWCDPISGHATLYWYRQILGQGPELLVQFQDESVVDDSQLPKDRFSAERLKGVDSTLKIQPAELGDSAMYLCASSSLAGATGELFFGEGSRLTVL.

This clonotype was seen ten or more times. This rearrangement joins TRBV5-1 to TRBJ2-7; possible D gene TRBD2, 5 bases. Germline CDR1 reads SGHRS; CDR2 reads YFSETQ. The ends were cut back, 0 bases at V and 7 bases at J, with 8 bases in the middle. The CDR3 is made up of 12 amino acids. The CDR3 region is CASSLVRGEQYF. CDR3 in DNA: TGCGCCAGCAGCTTGGTCCGGGGAGAGCAGTACTTC.

This clonotype turned up a few times. The chain recombines TRBV28 with TRBJ2-1; D unclear. V was cut by 3 bases and J by 8 bases, with 14 bases left in between. The CDR3 is 14 residues long. The germline V gene has CDR1 MDHEN and CDR2 SYDVKM. In DNA, the CDR3 is TGTGCCAGCAGTTTCTTAGGTGGGGTGGATGAGCAGTTCTTC. This sequence encodes CASSFLGGVDEQFF. The full variable domain, in which reference TRBV28 and TRBJ2-1 provide the parts outside the CDR3, is DVKVTQSSRYLVKRTGEKVFLECVQDMDHENMFWYRQDPGLGLRLIYFSYDVKMKEKGDIPEGYSVSREKKERFSLILESASTNQTSMYLCASSFLGGVDEQFFGPGTRLTVL.

This clonotype was counted many times. CDR3 bases: TGCAGTGCTAGAGCCCCGAGGGTGGGACCTAATGAAAAACTGTTTTTT. This sequence encodes CSARAPRVGPNEKLFF. The J gene is TRBJ1-4, the V gene TRBV20-1; TRBD1 might be the D (5 bases). V shed 1 base and J shed 3 bases, with 15 bases lying between them. Per the germline V gene, CDR1 is DFQATT and CDR2 is SNEGSKA (reference sequence). The CDR3 is 16 amino acids.

This clonotype was observed at least ten times. This sequence joins TRBV18 and TRBJ2-7, with D perhaps matching TRBD1 (6 bases). Germline loops: CDR1 KGHSH, CDR2 LQKENI. The CDR3 runs 17 residues. V lost 4 bases, J lost 0 bases, and 19 bases lay in between. DNA for the CDR3: TGTGCCAGCTCACTCCGTCCCGACAGGAGGAGCTCCTACGAGCAGTACTTC. Its translation: CASSLRPDRRSSYEQYF.

Only a few counts were recorded for this clonotype. J is TRBJ2-7 and V is TRBV6-1; D may match TRBD1 or TRBD2 (5 bases each). Trimming cost V 5 bases and J 8 bases, with 13 bases left between them. CDR1 and CDR2 (germline): MNHNS, SASEGT. This CDR3 comprises 12 residues. In DNA form, the CDR3 reads TGTGCCAGCAGTCGGGACGATCGAAAGCAGTACTTC. Its protein is CASSRDDRKQYF.

The chain is built from TRBV10-3 and TRBJ1-2, with 7 bases lining up with TRBD1. V shed 9 bases and J 8 bases; nucleotides not matched to a gene: 9. This CDR3 is built from 12 residues. The germline gives CDR1 ENHRY, CDR2 SYGVKD. The CDR3: CAIETGKGGYTF. The DNA for the CDR3 is TGTGCCATTGAGACAGGGAAAGGCGGCTACACCTTC.

This clonotype has at least ten counts. The genes are TRBV5-4 and TRBJ1-6, with TRBD1 matching 7 bases. Germline V gene sequence: CDR1 SGHNT, CDR2 YYREEE (reference sequence). Germline trimming cut 4 bases from V and 10 bases from J; bases unmatched to any gene: 8. The CDR3 consists of 14 residues. CDR3 nucleotide sequence: TGTGCCAGCAGCCATTGGGACAGTCTATCACCCCTCCACTTT. Its protein product is CASSHWDSLSPLHF.

This clonotype came up many times. The chain recombines TRBV12-3 or TRBV12-4 with TRBJ1-4; possibly TRBD1 for D (6 bases). CDR3 length equals 14 residues. V was trimmed by 6 bases and J by 7 bases, leaving 15 bases between them. This CDR3 reads CASSRDTGGEKLFF. Written as DNA, the CDR3 is TGTGCCAGCAGCCGGGACACCGGGGGTGAAAAACTGTTTTTT.

Many counts were recorded for this clonotype. The chain combines TRBV2 with TRBJ2-3, with D unresolved. Germline V gives CDR1 SNHLY, CDR2 FYNNEI. The V end lost 7 bases, the J end lost 3 bases, and 23 bases lay between the germline ends. The CDR3 has 17 amino acids. CDR3 amino acids: CASNPPLGVVFTDTQYF. DNA for the CDR3: TGTGCCAGCAACCCTCCCCTCGGAGTCGTCTTTACAGATACGCAGTATTTT. Based on the CDR3 plus reference TRBV2 and TRBJ2-3, the full variable domain is EPEVTQTPSHQVTQMGQEVILRCVPISNHLYFYWYRQILGQKVEFLVSFYNNEISEKSEIFDDQFSVERPDGSNFTLKIRSTKLEDSAMYFCASNPPLGVVFTDTQYFGPGTRLTVL.

The table lists this clonotype with a few counts. The V gene is TRBV29-1, the J gene TRBJ2-1, with D unresolved. V was cut by 2 bases and J by 8 bases, with 13 bases left in between. From germline, CDR1 is SQVTM and CDR2 ANQGSEA. The CDR3 is 13 residues long. The DNA of the CDR3 is TGCAGCGTTGAACACCCGCCCTGGGATGAGCAGTTCTTC. It encodes CSVEHPPWDEQFF.

This clonotype has only a few counts. DNA of the CDR3: TGTGCCATCAGTGCGAGTGGAGGGATGAACACTGAAGCTTTCTTT. Encoded protein: CAISASGGMNTEAFF. V gene TRBV10-3 combines with J gene TRBJ1-1; no clear D. From germline, CDR1 is ENHRY and CDR2 SYGVKD. Between the trimmed V and J ends, which lost 4 bases and 0 bases, there was a span of 12 bases. The CDR3 length is 15 residues.

The genes are TRBV2 and TRBJ2-4; 12 positions agree with TRBD2. With V trimmed by 4 bases and J by 7 bases, 5 bases remained unmatched. Germline CDR1 and CDR2: SNHLY and FYNNEI. The CDR3 has 15 amino acids. The CDR3 bases are TGTGCCAGCAGTGCTAGCGGGGGGGCCAGGAACATTCAGTACTTC. Translating it yields CASSASGGARNIQYF.

This clonotype occurred a few times. V is TRBV7-9 and J is TRBJ2-1; no reliable D call. Deletions cut 5 bases from V and 9 bases from J, with 11 bases between. The CDR3 runs 12 residues. CDR1 and CDR2 from the germline V gene are SEHNR and FQNEAQ (reference sequence). Here the CDR3 reads CASSLMVAEQFF. In DNA form, the CDR3 reads TGTGCCAGCAGCCTGATGGTAGCTGAGCAGTTCTTC.

This clonotype was counted between two and nine times. CDR3 region: CASSVGDSNQPQHF. Here the CDR3 DNA reads TGTGCCAGCAGCGTCGGCGACAGCAATCAGCCCCAGCATTTT. The gene calls are TRBV9 and TRBJ1-5; D unclear. CDR3 length equals 14 residues. Trimming left V 2 bases short and J 1 base short, with 7 bases between. The germline V gene encodes CDR1 SGDLS and CDR2 YYNGEE. The full variable domain, its missing parts supplied by reference TRBV9 and TRBJ1-5, is DSGVTQTPKHLITATGQRVTLRCSPRSGDLSVYWYQQSLDQGLQFLIQYYNGEERAKGNILERFSAQQFPDLHSELNLSSLELGDSALYFCASSVGDSNQPQHFGDGTRLSIL.

The gene calls are TRBV27 and TRBJ1-6; D remains ambiguous. The V gene's germline CDR1 is MNHEY and CDR2 SMNVEV (reference sequence). Trimming pared 1 base from V and 10 bases from J, leaving 5 bases between. The CDR3 loop spans 12 amino acids. CDR3 DNA: TGTGCCAGCAGTTTATTGCCATCACCCCTCCACTTT. Translating gives CASSLLPSPLHF.